The 18 T cell receptor beta chains presented below share a single source sample, sequenced in a study of regulatory T cells in long-lasting Graves disease (dated by TCRdb to about 2021). Library preparation employed multiplex PCR. These reads were obtained on an Illumina HiSeq 4000. CDR3 regions were amplified by Arm-PCR with iRepertoire HTBI primers to construct TCR beta libraries. The public reads were quality trimmed at Q25 with fastp and then assembled into clones with MiXCR by TCRdb, keeping productive beta chains. Identical CDR3 proteins give one entry, which carries the most common genes and DNA. Across this sample there are some 600,000 distinct CDR3 sequences, with approximately 16% seen only once. The ten largest clones represent about 11% of the sample. Taken with the paper, the label for time point translates to: newly diagnosed GD, antithyroid drugs for less than 3 months. For both TCR sequencing and RNA sequencing, RNA was extracted from PBMCs using TRIzol.

Another study also made use of these data, one on T cells in Graves' hyperthyroidism and ophthalmopathy.

The sample was peripheral blood mononuclear cells (PBMCs), taken at new diagnosis, from a patient treated with antithyroid drugs. These receptors came from a man younger than 30 with Graves disease. Donor details come from another sample of the same person, matched by shared clones.

This clonotype was detected many times. This rearrangement joins TRBV12-3 or TRBV12-4 to TRBJ1-1; no firm D call. V lost 2 bases and J 12 bases, leaving 13 bases between the germline ends. The CDR3 totals 12 residues. Written as DNA, the CDR3 is TGTGCCAGCAGTTTATTTTCTACGGGGACTTTCTTT. It yields the protein CASSLFSTGTFF.

The J gene is TRBJ1-1, the V gene TRBV2; possible D gene TRBD1, 6 bases. The CDR3 runs to 15 residues. Trimming stripped 1 base from V and 6 bases from J, with 15 bases between. Germline CDR1 reads SNHLY; CDR2 reads FYNNEI. CDR3 region: CASSEGPGAVSEAFF. The CDR3, as DNA: TGTGCCAGCAGTGAAGGACCAGGGGCGGTCTCTGAAGCTTTCTTT.

Ten or more counts support this clonotype. CDR3 in DNA: TGTGCCAGCAGCCCAGACAGGGTTATGTCCGGCTACACCTTC. Amino acid sequence: CASSPDRVMSGYTF. The genes are TRBV13 and TRBJ1-2, with 7 bases that match TRBD1. Trimming took 5 bases from V and 8 from J; bases not matched to a gene: 11. The germline gives CDR1 PRHDT, CDR2 FYEKMQ (reference sequence). This CDR3 is 14 amino acids long.

This clonotype was counted at least ten times. This chain joins TRBV12-3 or TRBV12-4 and TRBJ2-3; the match to TRBD2 covers 15 bases. This CDR3 has 17 amino acids. J lost 6 bases, V lost 5 bases, and 9 bases had no gene match. CDR3 coding DNA: TGTGCCAGCAGTCCCCAGGGACTAGCGGGAGGTGGTGATACGCAGTATTTT. This encodes CASSPQGLAGGGDTQYF.

In this sample, this clonotype turned up many times. The gene calls are TRBV15 and TRBJ1-1, with 10 bases identical to TRBD1. CDR3 length: 17 amino acids. Germline lookup yields CDR1 LNHNV and CDR2 YYDKDF (reference sequence). Losses at the gene ends were 0 bases for V and 5 bases for J; bases not matched to a gene: 9. CDR3 sequence reads: CATSRDSTGGAETEAFF. The DNA for the CDR3 is TGTGCCACCAGCAGAGATTCGACAGGGGGCGCGGAGACTGAAGCTTTCTTT.

The table lists this clonotype with many counts. The chain combines TRBV20-1 with TRBJ2-5, with D perhaps matching TRBD2 (6 bases). The CDR3 extends over 16 amino acids. Germline V lookup: CDR1 DFQATT, CDR2 SNEGSKA (reference sequence). The germline V and J ends were trimmed by 3 bases and 2 bases, with 19 bases remaining between them. CDR3 DNA: TGCAGTGCTAGCGAAAGGAGGGGTAAATCTCAAGAGACCCAGTACTTC. Translated, it gives CSASERRGKSQETQYF.

This clonotype was observed a few times. The chain combines TRBV27 with TRBJ1-5; D perhaps matches TRBD1 (6 bases). The CDR3 totals 17 residues. V was pared by 2 bases and J by 2 bases, with 16 bases between. The germline gives CDR1 MNHEY, CDR2 SMNVEV (reference sequence). CDR3 sequence (DNA): TGTGCCAGCAGTTTAAACGGGGGGCTGGGGCGCAATCAGCCCCAGCATTTT. This translates into CASSLNGGLGRNQPQHF.

This clonotype has a handful of counts. V usage is TRBV20-1 and J usage is TRBJ2-2; 9 bases map to TRBD2. The CDR3 is 16 amino acids. In germline, CDR1 is DFQATT, CDR2 SNEGSKA (reference sequence). The trim removed 0 bases at V and 5 bases at J, leaving 7 bases unmatched. The DNA for the CDR3 is TGCAGTGCTAGAGATCCGCGGGAGGGATCAACCGGGGAGCTGTTTTTT. Translated, it gives CSARDPREGSTGELFF.

The V gene is TRBV14, the J gene TRBJ2-5; D call uncertain. The CDR3 is 15 residues long. V was pared by 1 base and J by 5 bases, with 14 bases between. Per germline, CDR1 SGHDN and CDR2 FVKESK. DNA of the CDR3: TGTGCCAGCAGCCAAGCTTCGCTAACACATGAGACCCAGTACTTC. Its translation is CASSQASLTHETQYF.

This clonotype was found a few times. In DNA form, the CDR3 reads TGTGCCAGCAGTCAGGGGAGCAGCAATCAGCCCCAGCATTTT. Translating gives CASSQGSSNQPQHF. The chain links TRBV9 to TRBJ1-5; a possible D gene is TRBD1 (6 bases). Per the germline V gene, CDR1 is SGDLS and CDR2 is YYNGEE. CDR3 length: 14 residues. V gave up 5 bases and J gave up 1 base, with 10 bases separating them. Together with reference TRBV9 and TRBJ1-5, the CDR3 gives the full variable domain: DSGVTQTPKHLITATGQRVTLRCSPRSGDLSVYWYQQSLDQGLQFLIQYYNGEERAKGNILERFSAQQFPDLHSELNLSSLELGDSALYFCASSQGSSNQPQHFGDGTRLSIL.

The gene calls are TRBV28 and TRBJ1-1; 8 nucleotides line up with TRBD1. V shed 6 bases, J shed 6 bases, and the junction held 9 bases outside the gene matches. The CDR3 contains 14 residues. Germline V gene sequence: CDR1 MDHEN, CDR2 SYDVKM. The DNA for the CDR3 is TGTGCCAGCAGAGCCACAGGGGGTTGGCCTGAAGCTTTCTTT. This gives the protein CASRATGGWPEAFF.

This clonotype occurred a few times. The chain couples TRBV7-2 to TRBJ1-4; D might be TRBD1 (5 bases). Germline V CDR1 and CDR2: SGHTA, FQGNSA. CDR3 length equals 17 residues. Trimming left V 5 bases short and J 0 bases short, with 16 bases between. This CDR3 is CASSPGTLTTTNEKLFF. CDR3 nucleotides: TGTGCCAGCAGCCCCGGGACCCTCACTACAACTAATGAAAAACTGTTTTTT.

The chain combines TRBV18 with TRBJ2-4; possibly TRBD2 for D (7 bases). Germline V gene sequence: CDR1 KGHSH, CDR2 LQKENI. There are 17 residues in the CDR3. The germline V and J ends were trimmed by 3 bases and 9 bases, with 24 bases remaining between them. CDR3 region: CASSPKIGDTGRVIQYF. The DNA for the CDR3 is TGTGCCAGCTCACCCAAGATCGGCGACACAGGGAGGGTCATTCAGTACTTC.

This clonotype turned up a few times. V gene TRBV28 combines with J gene TRBJ1-1; 7 nucleotides agree with TRBD1. The trim removed 6 bases at V and 3 bases at J, leaving 10 bases unmatched. This CDR3 is built from 15 residues. The germline CDR1 and CDR2 sequences are MDHEN and SYDVKM. The CDR3 region is CASSGGGQGDTEAFF. The DNA for the CDR3 is TGTGCCAGCAGCGGGGGGGGTCAGGGGGACACTGAAGCTTTCTTT.

A few counts support this clonotype. This rearrangement joins TRBV19 to TRBJ1-3, with D maybe TRBD1 (5 bases). V was pared by 3 bases and J by 3 bases, with 9 bases between. The CDR3 covers 14 residues. CDR1 and CDR2 (germline): LNHDA, SQIVND (reference sequence). Written as DNA, the CDR3 is TGTGCCAGTAGTATGGGGGACGTTGGAAACACCATATATTTT. It yields the protein CASSMGDVGNTIYF. The full variable domain, its missing parts supplied by reference TRBV19 and TRBJ1-3, is DGGITQSPKYLFRKEGQNVTLSCEQNLNHDAMYWYRQDPGQGLRLIYYSQIVNDFQKGDIAEGYSVSREKKESFPLTVTSAQKNPTAFYLCASSMGDVGNTIYFGEGSWLTVV.

This clonotype came up a few times. The rearrangement joins TRBV7-9 to TRBJ1-5, with a tentative D call TRBD1 (6 bases). This CDR3 contains 15 residues. Trimming shortened V by 3 bases and J by 3 bases, and 12 bases separated the two germline ends. The germline V gene encodes CDR1 SEHNR and CDR2 FQNEAQ (reference sequence). The chain's CDR3 is CASSLGRQDNQPQHF. Here the CDR3 DNA reads TGTGCCAGCAGCTTGGGGAGACAGGACAATCAGCCCCAGCATTTT.

This clonotype was observed a few times. The V and J genes are TRBV28 and TRBJ2-3; D may be TRBD1 or TRBD2 (5 bases each). V was pared by 7 bases and J by 5 bases, with 16 bases between. Germline CDR1 MDHEN, CDR2 SYDVKM. This CDR3 contains 14 residues. The CDR3 DNA sequence: TGTGCCAGCACTCAGAGCGCGAGGGGAGATACGCAGTATTTT. This translates into CASTQSARGDTQYF.

The genes are TRBV10-3 and TRBJ1-6; 8 bases line up with TRBD1. CDR1 is ENHRY and CDR2 is SYGVKD in the germline V gene. Germline trimming cut 5 bases from V and 11 bases from J; bases unmatched to any gene: 8. This CDR3 has 14 residues. The CDR3 is CAISQDRDGTPLHF. The CDR3 bases are TGTGCCATCAGTCAGGACAGGGACGGGACACCCCTCCACTTT.